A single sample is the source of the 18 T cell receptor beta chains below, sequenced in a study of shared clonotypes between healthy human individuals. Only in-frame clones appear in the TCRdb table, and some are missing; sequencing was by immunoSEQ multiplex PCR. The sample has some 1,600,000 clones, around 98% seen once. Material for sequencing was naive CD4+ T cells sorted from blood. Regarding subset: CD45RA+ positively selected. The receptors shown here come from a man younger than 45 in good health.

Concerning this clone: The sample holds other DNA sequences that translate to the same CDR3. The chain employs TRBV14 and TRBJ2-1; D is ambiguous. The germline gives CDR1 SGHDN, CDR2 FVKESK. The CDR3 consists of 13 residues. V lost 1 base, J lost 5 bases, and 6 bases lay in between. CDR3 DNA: TGTGCCAGCAGCCAAGTTCGAAACAATGAGCAGTTCTTC. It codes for CASSQVRNNEQFF.

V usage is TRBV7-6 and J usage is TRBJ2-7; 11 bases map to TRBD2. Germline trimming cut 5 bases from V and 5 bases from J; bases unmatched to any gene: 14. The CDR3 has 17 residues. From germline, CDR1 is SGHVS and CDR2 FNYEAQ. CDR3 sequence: CASSPLAGGPFVDEQYF. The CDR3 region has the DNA TGTGCCAGCAGCCCGCTAGCGGGAGGTCCTTTTGTCGACGAGCAGTACTTC.

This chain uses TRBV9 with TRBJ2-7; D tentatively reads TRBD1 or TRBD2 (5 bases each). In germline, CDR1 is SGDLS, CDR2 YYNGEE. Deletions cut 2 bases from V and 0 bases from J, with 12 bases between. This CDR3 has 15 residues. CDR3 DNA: TGTGCCAGCAGCGTGGGACCCTCCAGCTCCTACGAGCAGTACTTC. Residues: CASSVGPSSSYEQYF.

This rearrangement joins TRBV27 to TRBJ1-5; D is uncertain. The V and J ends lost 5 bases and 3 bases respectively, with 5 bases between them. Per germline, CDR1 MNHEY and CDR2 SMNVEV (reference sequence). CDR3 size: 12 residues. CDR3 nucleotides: TGTGCCAGCAGTAGATTCAATCAGCCCCAGCATTTT. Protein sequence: CASSRFNQPQHF.

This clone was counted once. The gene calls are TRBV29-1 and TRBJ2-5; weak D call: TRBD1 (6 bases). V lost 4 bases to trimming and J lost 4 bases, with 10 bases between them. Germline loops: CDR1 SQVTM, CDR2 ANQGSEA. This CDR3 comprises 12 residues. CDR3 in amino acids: CSVVPRGETQYF. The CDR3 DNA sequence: TGCAGCGTTGTTCCCAGGGGAGAGACCCAGTACTTC.

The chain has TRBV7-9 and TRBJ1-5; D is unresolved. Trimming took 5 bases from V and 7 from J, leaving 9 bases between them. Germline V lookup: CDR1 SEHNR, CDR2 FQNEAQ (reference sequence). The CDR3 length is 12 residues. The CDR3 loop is CASSPFPQPQHF. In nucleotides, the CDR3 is TGTGCCAGCAGCCCCTTTCCCCAGCCCCAGCATTTT.

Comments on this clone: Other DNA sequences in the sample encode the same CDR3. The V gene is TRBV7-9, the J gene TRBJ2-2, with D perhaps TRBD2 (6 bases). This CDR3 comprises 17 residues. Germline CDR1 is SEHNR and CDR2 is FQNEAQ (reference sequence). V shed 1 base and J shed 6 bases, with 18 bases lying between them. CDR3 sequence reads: CASSLGGATGGAGELFF. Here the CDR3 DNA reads TGTGCCAGCAGCTTAGGCGGGGCCACCGGCGGGGCCGGGGAGCTGTTTTTT.

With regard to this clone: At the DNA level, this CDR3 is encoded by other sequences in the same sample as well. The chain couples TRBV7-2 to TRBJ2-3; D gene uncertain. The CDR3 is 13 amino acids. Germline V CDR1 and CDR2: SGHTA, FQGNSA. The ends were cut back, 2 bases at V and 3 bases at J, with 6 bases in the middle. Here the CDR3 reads CASSLSRTDTQYF. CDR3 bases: TGTGCCAGCAGCTTAAGCCGGACAGATACGCAGTATTTT.

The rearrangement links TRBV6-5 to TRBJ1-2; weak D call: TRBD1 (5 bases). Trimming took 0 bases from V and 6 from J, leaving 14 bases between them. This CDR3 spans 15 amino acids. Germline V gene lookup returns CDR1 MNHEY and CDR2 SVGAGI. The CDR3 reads CASSYSNPGNNGYTF. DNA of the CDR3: TGTGCCAGCAGTTACTCGAATCCAGGGAACAATGGCTACACCTTC.

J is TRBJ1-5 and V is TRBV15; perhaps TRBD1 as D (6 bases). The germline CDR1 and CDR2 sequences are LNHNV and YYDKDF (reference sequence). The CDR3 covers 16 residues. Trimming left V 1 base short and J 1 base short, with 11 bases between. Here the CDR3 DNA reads TGTGCCACCAGCAGAGGAATACAGGGAAGCAATCAGCCCCAGCATTTT. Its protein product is CATSRGIQGSNQPQHF.

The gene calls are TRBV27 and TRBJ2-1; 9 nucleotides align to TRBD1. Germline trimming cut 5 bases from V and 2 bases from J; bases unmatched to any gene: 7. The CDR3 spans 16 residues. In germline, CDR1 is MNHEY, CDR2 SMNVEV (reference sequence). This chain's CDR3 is CASSKKGQGPYNEQFF. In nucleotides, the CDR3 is TGTGCCAGCAGTAAAAAGGGACAGGGACCCTACAATGAGCAGTTCTTC.

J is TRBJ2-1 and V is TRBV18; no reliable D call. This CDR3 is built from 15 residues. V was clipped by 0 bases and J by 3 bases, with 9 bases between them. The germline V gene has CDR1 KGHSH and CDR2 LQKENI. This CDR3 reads CASSPPAVNYNEQFF. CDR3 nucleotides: TGTGCCAGCTCACCACCGGCGGTCAACTACAATGAGCAGTTCTTC.

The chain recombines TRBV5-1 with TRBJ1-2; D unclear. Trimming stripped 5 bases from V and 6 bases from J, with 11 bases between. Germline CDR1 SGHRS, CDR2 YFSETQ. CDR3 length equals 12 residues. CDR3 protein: CASRISNDGYTF. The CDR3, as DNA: TGCGCCAGCAGAATAAGCAACGATGGCTACACCTTC.

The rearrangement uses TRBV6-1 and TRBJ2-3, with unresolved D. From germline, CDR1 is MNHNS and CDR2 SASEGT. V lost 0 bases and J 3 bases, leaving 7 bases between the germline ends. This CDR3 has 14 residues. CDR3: CASSEAIQTDTQYF. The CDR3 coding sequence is TGTGCCAGCAGTGAAGCGATTCAGACAGATACGCAGTATTTT.

The CDR3: CASSISVGGPDTQYF. CDR3 DNA: TGTGCCAGTAGTATTTCGGTGGGAGGGCCAGATACGCAGTATTTT. The genes are TRBV19 and TRBJ2-3; 7 nucleotides agree with TRBD2. There are 15 residues in the CDR3. V shed 3 bases, J shed 4 bases, and the junction held 7 bases outside the gene matches. Per germline, CDR1 LNHDA and CDR2 SQIVND (reference sequence).

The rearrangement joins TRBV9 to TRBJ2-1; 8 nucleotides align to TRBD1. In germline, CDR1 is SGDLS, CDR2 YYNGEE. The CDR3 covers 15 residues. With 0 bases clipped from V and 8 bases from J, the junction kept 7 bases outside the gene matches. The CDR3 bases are TGTGCCAGCAGCGTAGGACAGGGGTTTTTCGATGAGCAGTTCTTC. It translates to CASSVGQGFFDEQFF.

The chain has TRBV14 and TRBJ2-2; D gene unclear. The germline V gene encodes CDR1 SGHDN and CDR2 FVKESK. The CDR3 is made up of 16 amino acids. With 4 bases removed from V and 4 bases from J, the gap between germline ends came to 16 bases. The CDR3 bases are TGTGCCAGCAGCCGGACCGGATCTAGGGCCACCGGGGAGCTGTTTTTT. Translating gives CASSRTGSRATGELFF.

The CDR3 coding sequence is TGTGCCAGCAGCCCAACAGGGGGACGAGCGGATGAGCAGTTCTTC. It codes for CASSPTGGRADEQFF. The chain joins TRBV5-4 to TRBJ2-1; TRBD1 aligns across 8 bases. This CDR3 comprises 15 residues. With 4 bases clipped from V and 8 bases from J, the junction kept 11 bases outside the gene matches. In germline, CDR1 is SGHNT, CDR2 YYREEE (reference sequence).